The 4 T cell receptor beta chains given below trace back to one sample, sequenced in a study of T cells in localized non-small cell lung cancer. TCRdb keeps only in-frame clones here, not all; method: immunoSEQ multiplex PCR. The table has tens of thousands of clones, about 83% seen once; the top ten hold roughly 7.2%. Source: peripheral blood, taken before any cancer treatment. These receptors originate from a woman aged 35 to 75 with stage I lung adenocarcinoma.

J is TRBJ2-3 and V is TRBV7-9; either TRBD1 or TRBD2 may supply D (5 bases each). Germline V CDR1 and CDR2: SEHNR, FQNEAQ (reference sequence). This CDR3 contains 16 residues. V was pared by 2 bases and J by 2 bases, with 14 bases between. CDR3 sequence reads: CASSLFTGAVTDTQYF. CDR3 DNA sequence: TGTGCCAGCAGCTTATTTACCGGGGCGGTCACAGATACGCAGTATTTT.

The chain combines TRBV27 with TRBJ2-7, with 8 bases lining up with TRBD2. Losses at the gene ends were 4 bases for V and 2 bases for J; bases not matched to a gene: 4. This CDR3 is 14 amino acids long. Germline loops: CDR1 MNHEY, CDR2 SMNVEV (reference sequence). CDR3 DNA sequence: TGTGCCAGCAGTTCGGGGGGGCCGACCTACGAGCAGTACTTC. Translation gives CASSSGGPTYEQYF.

This chain joins TRBV18 and TRBJ2-2, with D possibly called TRBD1 or TRBD2 (6 bases each). Germline V gives CDR1 KGHSH, CDR2 LQKENI. V was shortened by 3 bases and J by 8 bases, with 16 bases between the two germline ends. This CDR3 is built from 15 residues. The CDR3, as DNA: TGTGCCAGCTCACCGCCAGGGGCGGGACCGGGGGAGCTGTTTTTT. As protein: CASSPPGAGPGELFF.

This sequence joins TRBV2 and TRBJ1-5, with D tentatively TRBD1 (6 bases). CDR1 SNHLY and CDR2 FYNNEI come from the germline V gene. This CDR3 has 15 amino acids. V dropped 6 bases and J dropped 2 bases, with 14 bases sitting between them. Here the CDR3 DNA reads TGTGCCAGCAGGGCGTGGGGGGCGGGCAATCAGCCCCAGCATTTT. As protein: CASRAWGAGNQPQHF.